Included here is one TCR beta chain sequence, with context. What it binds is unknown. The sample belongs to a study of response to subunit inactivated influenza vaccine. V was pared by 3 bases and J by 6 bases, with 21 bases between. The CDR3 is made up of 17 amino acids. Per the germline V gene, CDR1 is MNHEY and CDR2 is SVGEGT. General study points: Few additional T cells are recruited per seasonal influenza vaccination, authors suggested.

TCRdb reprocessed the RT-PCR reads with MiXCR, giving one entry per CDR3 protein. The table lists hundreds of thousands of distinct CDR3 sequences, less than 20% of them singletons, with approximately 10% in the top ten. The V gene is TRBV6-2 or TRBV6-3, the J gene TRBJ2-1; maybe TRBD2 (6 bases). The receptor's source is a man aged 45-60 years who received an inactivated influenza vaccine. This sample comprised PBMCs from blood, obtained roughly 12 days after vaccination. CDR3 in DNA: TGTGCCAGCAGTTATTCAGTGGGGCAGGGACTCAGCAATGAGCAGTTCTTC. Translating it yields CASSYSVGQGLSNEQFF.